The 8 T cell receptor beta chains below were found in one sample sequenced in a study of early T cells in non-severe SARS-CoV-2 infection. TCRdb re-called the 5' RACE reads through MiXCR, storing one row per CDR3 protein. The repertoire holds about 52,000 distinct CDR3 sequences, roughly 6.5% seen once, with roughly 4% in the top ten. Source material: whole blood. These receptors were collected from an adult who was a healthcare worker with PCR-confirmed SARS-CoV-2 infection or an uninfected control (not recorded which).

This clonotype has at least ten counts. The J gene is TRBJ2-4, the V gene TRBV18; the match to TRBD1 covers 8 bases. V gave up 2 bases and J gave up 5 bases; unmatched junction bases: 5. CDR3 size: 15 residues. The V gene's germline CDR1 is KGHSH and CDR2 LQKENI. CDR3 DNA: TGTGCCAGCTCACCAACACAGGGGGTGGAAAACATTCAGTACTTC. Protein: CASSPTQGVENIQYF.

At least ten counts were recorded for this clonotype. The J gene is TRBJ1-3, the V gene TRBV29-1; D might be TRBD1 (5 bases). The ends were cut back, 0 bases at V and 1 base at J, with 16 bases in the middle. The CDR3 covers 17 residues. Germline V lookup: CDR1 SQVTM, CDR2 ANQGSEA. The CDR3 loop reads CSVEDADRLTSGNTIYF. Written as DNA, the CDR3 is TGCAGCGTTGAAGACGCCGACAGACTAACATCTGGAAACACCATATATTTT.

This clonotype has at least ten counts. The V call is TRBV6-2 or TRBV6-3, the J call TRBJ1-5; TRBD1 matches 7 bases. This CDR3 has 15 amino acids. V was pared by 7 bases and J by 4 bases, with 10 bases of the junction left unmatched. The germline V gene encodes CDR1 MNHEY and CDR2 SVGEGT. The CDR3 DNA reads TGTGCCAGCATTGAACAGGGGCTCGGTAATCAGCCCCAGCATTTT. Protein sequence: CASIEQGLGNQPQHF.

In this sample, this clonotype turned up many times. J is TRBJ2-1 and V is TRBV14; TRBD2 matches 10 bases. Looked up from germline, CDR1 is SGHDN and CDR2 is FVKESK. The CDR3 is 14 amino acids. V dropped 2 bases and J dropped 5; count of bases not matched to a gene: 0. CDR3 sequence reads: CASSQLAGDNEQFF. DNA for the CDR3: TGTGCCAGCAGCCAACTAGCGGGGGACAATGAGCAGTTCTTC. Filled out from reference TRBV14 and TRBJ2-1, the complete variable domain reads EAGVTQFPSHSVIEKGQTVTLRCDPISGHDNLYWYRRVMGKEIKFLLHFVKESKQDESGMPNNRFLAERTGGTYSTLKVQPAELEDSGVYFCASSQLAGDNEQFFGPGTRLTVL.

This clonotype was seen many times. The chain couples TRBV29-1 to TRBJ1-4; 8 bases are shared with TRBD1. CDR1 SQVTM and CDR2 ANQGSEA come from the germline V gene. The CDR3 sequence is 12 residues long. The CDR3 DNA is TGCAGTGCAACAGGGGGTAATGAAAAACTGTTTTTT. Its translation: CSATGGNEKLFF.

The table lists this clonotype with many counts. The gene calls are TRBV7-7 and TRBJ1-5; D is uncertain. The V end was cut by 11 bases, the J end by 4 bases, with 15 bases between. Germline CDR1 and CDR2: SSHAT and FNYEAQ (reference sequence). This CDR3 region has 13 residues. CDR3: CAVSGSPNQPQHF. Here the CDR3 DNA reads TGTGCCGTGAGTGGCAGCCCTAATCAGCCCCAGCATTTT.

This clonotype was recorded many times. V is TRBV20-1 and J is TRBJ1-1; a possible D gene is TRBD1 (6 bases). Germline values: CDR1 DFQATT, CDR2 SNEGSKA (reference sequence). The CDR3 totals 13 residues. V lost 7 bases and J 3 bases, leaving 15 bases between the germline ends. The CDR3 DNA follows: TGCAGTGTAAGGGGGATGAGGGACACTGAAGCTTTCTTT. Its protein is CSVRGMRDTEAFF.

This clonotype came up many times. The CDR3 sequence: CASSQTGAHTEAFF. CDR3 sequence (DNA): TGTGCCAGCAGTCAGACAGGGGCCCACACTGAAGCTTTCTTT. This sequence joins TRBV7-3 and TRBJ1-1; 8 positions agree with TRBD1. The CDR3 length is 14 residues. Germline V gene sequence: CDR1 SGHTA, CDR2 FQGTGA. V was clipped by 6 bases and J by 3 bases; unmatched bases: 6.